This T cell receptor beta chain appears in the sequencing data of a study of OX40 agonist ivuxolimab in advanced cancers. At the level of the study: Dose-escalation cases comprised hepatocellular carcinoma, melanoma, renal cell or head and neck cancer. Study-wide findings and caveats: Expanded peripheral T cell antigen specificity was not determined.

Sequencing was performed with immunoSEQ multiplex PCR; in TCRdb, only in-frame clones are kept and a portion is missing. Here the sample spans roughly 81,000 clones, 85% to 90% being singletons. Concerning this clone: Its matching antigen is unknown.

The CDR3 extends over 17 amino acids. Germline V gene data show CDR1 as SGHRS and CDR2 as YFSETQ. V shed 3 bases and J shed 3 bases, with 20 bases lying between them. This chain connects TRBV5-1 to TRBJ2-3, with D perhaps given as TRBD1 or TRBD2 (5 bases each). The receptor comes from an adult with an advanced solid tumor such as melanoma, head and neck, liver or kidney cancer. Material: CD4+ or CD8+ T cells sorted from blood, obtained in a trial of the OX40 agonist ivuxolimab. CDR3 protein: CASSWPSGGIQTDTQYF. CDR3 bases: TGCGCCAGCAGCTGGCCTAGTGGGGGTATTCAAACAGATACGCAGTATTTT.